This T cell receptor (beta chain) was found in a study of blood T cell repertoires in COVID-19. Data came from immunoSEQ multiplex PCR; TCRdb stores just in-frame clones and leaves some out. The sample includes approximately 500,000 clones, around 87% of them seen just once. This CDR3 spans 15 amino acids. Trimming removed 3 bases from V and 0 bases from J, with 11 bases in between. From germline, CDR1 is LGHDT and CDR2 YNNKEL (reference sequence). Researchers sorted participants into cohorts using their self-reported clinical history. J is TRBJ1-1 and V is TRBV3-1 (or the pseudogene TRBV3-2); a weak D match, TRBD1 (5 bases). The sequence was obtained from a woman between 35 and 50 years old who had recovered from COVID-19. The sequencing sample was made of PBMCs or T cells enriched from blood (not recorded which). In DNA form, the CDR3 reads TGTGCCAGCAGCCACCAGGGCCGTCTGAACACTGAAGCTTTCTTT. Amino acid sequence: CASSHQGRLNTEAFF.